A single sample gave rise to the 16 T cell receptor beta chains below, sequenced in a study of PD-1 blockade in classical Hodgkin lymphoma (dated by TCRdb to the early 2020s). Sample time point, as interpreted from the label and publication: cycle 2 day 1 (C2D1) of nivolumab. Every trial patient had relapsed following autologous stem cell transplantation, and prior brentuximab vedotin exposure was what differed among cohorts A, B and C. The library came from the immunoSEQ multiplex PCR assay. TCRdb obtained this table from immuneACCESS and retained in-frame rearrangements with V and J assigned. These tables miss some clones; where compared with another copy, unresolved V genes account for less than half of the shortfall, and the remainder is unexplained. This sample comprises 45,000 to 55,000 clones, approximately 70% of them detected only once. The ten most abundant clones make up over 12% of the sample.

The sample was peripheral blood mononuclear cells (PBMCs), taken before the second cycle of nivolumab. The receptors were gathered from a human donor with classical Hodgkin lymphoma.

V gene TRBV28 combines with J gene TRBJ2-3; no reliable D call. Trimming shortened V by 6 bases and J by 14 bases, and 9 bases separated the two germline ends. This CDR3 has 9 amino acids. The germline gives CDR1 MDHEN, CDR2 SYDVKM. DNA of the CDR3: TGTGCCAGCAGCCCCCCAGCGTATTTT. Protein product: CASSPPAYF.

In the case of this clone: At the DNA level, this CDR3 is encoded by other sequences in the same sample as well. V gene TRBV6-6 combines with J gene TRBJ2-7, with 8 nucleotides matching TRBD1. The V gene end was trimmed by 7 bases and the J gene end by 2 bases; junction bases not matched to a gene: 1. In germline, CDR1 is MNHNY, CDR2 SVGAGI (reference sequence). The CDR3 spans 12 residues. The CDR3 spells CASMDRAYEQYF. In DNA form, the CDR3 reads TGTGCCAGCATGGACAGGGCCTACGAGCAGTACTTC.

Only a few counts were recorded for this clone. The chain links TRBV6-1 to TRBJ1-5; TRBD1 is a possible D gene (5 bases). V was pared by 4 bases and J by 0 bases, with 10 bases between. Looked up from germline, CDR1 is MNHNS and CDR2 is SASEGT. This CDR3 has 15 residues. CDR3: CASSVQVGSNQPQHF. The CDR3 bases are TGTGCCAGCAGTGTACAGGTCGGTAGCAATCAGCCCCAGCATTTT.

On this clone: Other DNA sequences in the sample encode the same CDR3. The genes are TRBV7-2 and TRBJ2-7, with a possible D match to TRBD1 (6 bases). The germline V and J ends were trimmed by 4 bases and 3 bases, with 13 bases remaining between them. The CDR3 length is 14 residues. From germline, CDR1 is SGHTA and CDR2 FQGNSA. CDR3 amino acids: CASSSSTGGYEQYF. CDR3 DNA: TGTGCCAGCAGCTCTTCGACAGGCGGCTACGAGCAGTACTTC.

The sample holds a few counts of this clone. The chain combines TRBV18 with TRBJ2-4; no reliable D call. This CDR3 comprises 15 residues. Germline V lookup: CDR1 KGHSH, CDR2 LQKENI. V was pared by 6 bases and J by 0 bases, with 12 bases between. CDR3 sequence: CASSEALLAKNIQYF. In DNA form, the CDR3 reads TGTGCCAGCTCCGAGGCCCTCCTAGCCAAAAACATTCAGTACTTC.

The table lists this clone with a few counts. The chain combines TRBV7-2 with TRBJ2-7; D not resolved. The V gene lost 1 base and the J gene lost 4 bases, with 8 bases spanning the gap. This CDR3 is built from 13 residues. The germline CDR1 and CDR2 sequences are SGHTA and FQGNSA. The CDR3, as DNA: TGTGCCAGCAGCTTAGATTTCTCGTACGAGCAGTACTTC. Translating it yields CASSLDFSYEQYF.

V and J are TRBV19 and TRBJ2-5, with D maybe TRBD2 (6 bases). The CDR3 has 16 residues. The V and J ends lost 0 bases and 5 bases respectively, with 16 bases between them. Germline loops: CDR1 LNHDA, CDR2 SQIVND (reference sequence). The CDR3 protein is CASSIDRAGIGETQYF. Written as DNA, the CDR3 is TGTGCCAGTAGTATAGATCGGGCGGGGATTGGGGAGACCCAGTACTTC.

This sequence joins TRBV7-2 and TRBJ1-2; TRBD1 aligns across 10 bases. The germline V gene encodes CDR1 SGHTA and CDR2 FQGNSA. With V trimmed by 6 bases and J by 8 bases, 9 bases remained unmatched. This CDR3 contains 14 residues. The CDR3 is CASRQGTGVRGYTF. The CDR3 DNA follows: TGTGCCAGCAGACAAGGGACAGGGGTTAGGGGCTACACCTTC.

This clone was observed a single time. The chain is built from TRBV27 and TRBJ1-1, with D unclear. The CDR3 has 14 amino acids. Germline assignment: CDR1 MNHEY and CDR2 SMNVEV (reference sequence). The ends were cut back, 6 bases at V and 1 base at J, with 12 bases in the middle. Here the CDR3 DNA reads TGTGCCAGCAGGGACGAACCTGGGAACACTGAAGCTTTCTTT. This gives the protein CASRDEPGNTEAFF.

This chain connects TRBV27 to TRBJ2-1; perhaps TRBD2 as D (5 bases). The CDR3 runs to 15 residues. V gave up 2 bases and J gave up 3 bases, with 11 bases separating them. The germline CDR1 and CDR2 sequences are MNHEY and SMNVEV (reference sequence). Written as DNA, the CDR3 is TGTGCCAGCAGTTTAAGCCTAGCTTTCTACAATGAGCAGTTCTTC. Amino acid sequence: CASSLSLAFYNEQFF.

This chain connects TRBV28 to TRBJ2-3; D gene uncertain. Looked up from germline, CDR1 is MDHEN and CDR2 is SYDVKM. V shed 6 bases and J shed 2 bases, with 6 bases lying between them. The CDR3 covers 12 residues. CDR3 residues: CASSRNTDTQYF. CDR3 sequence (DNA): TGTGCCAGCAGCCGAAACACAGATACGCAGTATTTT.

This chain uses TRBV14 with TRBJ1-2; D is possibly TRBD1 (5 bases). This CDR3 has 14 residues. From germline, CDR1 is SGHDN and CDR2 FVKESK. Trimming removed 2 bases from V and 5 bases from J, with 12 bases in between. The CDR3 here is CASSQRVNRYGYTF. CDR3 in DNA: TGTGCCAGCAGCCAACGCGTAAACAGGTATGGCTACACCTTC.

V usage is TRBV27 and J usage is TRBJ1-5, with D uncertain. The V gene lost 3 bases and the J gene lost 3 bases, with 6 bases spanning the gap. The CDR3 has 13 residues. Germline V gene lookup returns CDR1 MNHEY and CDR2 SMNVEV (reference sequence). This CDR3 reads CASSLGTNQPQHF. CDR3 bases: TGTGCCAGCAGTTTGGGTACCAATCAGCCCCAGCATTTT.

The V call is TRBV7-9, the J call TRBJ2-2; D is unclear. Germline CDR1 reads SEHNR; CDR2 reads FQNEAQ (reference sequence). The CDR3 runs 14 residues. Trimming cost V 4 bases and J 6 bases, with 12 bases left between them. CDR3 sequence: CASSSQDRPGELFF. CDR3 sequence (DNA): TGTGCCAGCAGCTCCCAGGATCGTCCCGGGGAGCTGTTTTTT.

The chain is built from TRBV5-1 and TRBJ2-1, with TRBD2 matching over 8 bases. V shed 3 bases, J shed 5 bases, and the junction held 7 bases outside the gene matches. Germline lookup yields CDR1 SGHRS and CDR2 YFSETQ. The CDR3 is 15 amino acids. The chain's CDR3 is CASSYLAGTNNEQFF. The CDR3, as DNA: TGCGCCAGCAGCTACCTAGCGGGCACGAACAATGAGCAGTTCTTC. Looking up the rest from reference TRBV5-1 and TRBJ2-1 gives the full variable domain: KAGVTQTPRYLIKTRGQQVTLSCSPISGHRSVSWYQQTPGQGLQFLFEYFSETQRNKGNFPGRFSGRQFSNSRSEMNVSTLELGDSALYLCASSYLAGTNNEQFFGPGTRLTVL.

The CDR3 protein is CASSPPSSGRGNEQFF. In DNA, the CDR3 is TGTGCCAGCTCGCCCCCCTCTAGCGGGAGGGGGAATGAGCAGTTCTTC. The chain combines TRBV18 with TRBJ2-1, with 12 positions matching TRBD2. The trim removed 6 bases at V and 7 bases at J, leaving 10 bases unmatched. Germline CDR1 KGHSH, CDR2 LQKENI. This CDR3 has 16 amino acids.